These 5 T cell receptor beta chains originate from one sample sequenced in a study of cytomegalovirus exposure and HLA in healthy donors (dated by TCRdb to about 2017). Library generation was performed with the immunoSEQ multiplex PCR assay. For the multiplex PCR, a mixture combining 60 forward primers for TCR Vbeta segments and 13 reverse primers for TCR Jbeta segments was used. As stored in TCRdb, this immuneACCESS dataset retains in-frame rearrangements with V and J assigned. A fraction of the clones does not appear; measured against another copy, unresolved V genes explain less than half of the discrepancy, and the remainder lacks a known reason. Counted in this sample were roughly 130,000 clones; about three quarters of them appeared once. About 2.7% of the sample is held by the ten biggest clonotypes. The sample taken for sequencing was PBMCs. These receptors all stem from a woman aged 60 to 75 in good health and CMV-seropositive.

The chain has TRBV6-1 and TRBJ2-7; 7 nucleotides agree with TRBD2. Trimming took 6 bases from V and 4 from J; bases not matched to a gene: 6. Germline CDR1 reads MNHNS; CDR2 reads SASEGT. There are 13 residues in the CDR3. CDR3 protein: CASSRDYRYEQYF. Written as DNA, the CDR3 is TGTGCCAGCAGCAGGGACTACCGATACGAGCAGTACTTC.

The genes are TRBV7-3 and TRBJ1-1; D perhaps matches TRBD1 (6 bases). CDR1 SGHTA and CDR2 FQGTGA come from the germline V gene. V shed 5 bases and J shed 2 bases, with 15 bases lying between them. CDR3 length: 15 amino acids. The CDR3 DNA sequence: TGTGCCAGCAGCCCCCATGGGGACACAAACACTGAAGCTTTCTTT. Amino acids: CASSPHGDTNTEAFF.

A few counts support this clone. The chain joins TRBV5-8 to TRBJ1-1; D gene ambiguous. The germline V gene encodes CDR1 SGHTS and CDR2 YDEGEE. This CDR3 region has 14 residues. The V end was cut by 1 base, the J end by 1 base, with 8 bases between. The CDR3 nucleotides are TGTGCCAGCAGCTTGCGAGAGGGGAACACTGAAGCTTTCTTT. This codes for CASSLREGNTEAFF.

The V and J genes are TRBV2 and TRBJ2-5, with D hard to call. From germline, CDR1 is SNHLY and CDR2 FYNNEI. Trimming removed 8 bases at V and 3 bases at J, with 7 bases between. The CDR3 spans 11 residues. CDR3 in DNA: TGTGCCAGCCGAGGTGAAGAGACCCAGTACTTC. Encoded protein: CASRGEETQYF.

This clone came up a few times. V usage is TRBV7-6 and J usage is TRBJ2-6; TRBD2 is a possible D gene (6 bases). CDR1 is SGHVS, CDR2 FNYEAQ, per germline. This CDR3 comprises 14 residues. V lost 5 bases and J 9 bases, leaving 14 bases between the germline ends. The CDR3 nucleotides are TGTGCCAGCAGCGCGAGAGGGGAGGACAACGTCCTGACTTTC. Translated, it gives CASSARGEDNVLTF. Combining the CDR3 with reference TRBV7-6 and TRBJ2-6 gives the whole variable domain GAGVSQSPRYKVTKRGQDVALRCDPISGHVSLYWYRQALGQGPEFLTYFNYEAQQDKSGLPNDRFSAERPEGSISTLTIQRTEQRDSAMYRCASSARGEDNVLTFGAGSRLTVL.